This T cell receptor (beta chain) stems from a study of CD8 T cells in ankylosing spondylitis. Study outcomes and limitations: As reported, disease-linked clones showed significant enrichment in matched ankylosing spondylitis synovial fluid. A subset of motif variants has previously been described in the synovial fluid and blood of reactive arthritis.

To note about this clonotype: Its specificity is not known.

TCR beta libraries were made by quantitative 5'-RACE with molecular barcodes. TCRdb re-called the 5' RACE reads with MiXCR, one entry per CDR3 protein. The sample contains some 37,000 distinct CDR3 sequences, around an eighth of which appear only once. The CDR3 is 14 amino acids. CDR1 and CDR2 from the germline V gene are SGHRS and YFSETQ. V was pared by 6 bases and J by 4 bases, with 17 bases between. Sequencing used synovial fluid, either unsorted or a sorted T cell fraction (not recorded which). The receptor's source is a male donor with ankylosing spondylitis. The genes are TRBV5-1 and TRBJ2-7; TRBD2 is a possible D gene (6 bases). Here the CDR3 DNA reads TGCGCCAGCACTAACCGGGACTTGCCTTACGAGCAGTACTTC. As protein: CASTNRDLPYEQYF.